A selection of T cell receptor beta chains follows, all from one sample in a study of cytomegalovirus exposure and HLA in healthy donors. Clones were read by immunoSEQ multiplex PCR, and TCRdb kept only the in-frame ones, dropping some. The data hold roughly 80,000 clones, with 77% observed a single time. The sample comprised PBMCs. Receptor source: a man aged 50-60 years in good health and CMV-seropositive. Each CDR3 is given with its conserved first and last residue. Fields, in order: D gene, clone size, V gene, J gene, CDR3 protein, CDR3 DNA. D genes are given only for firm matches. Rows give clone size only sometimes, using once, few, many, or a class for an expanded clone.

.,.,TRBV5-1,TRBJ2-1,CASHWGSANYNEQFF,TGCGCCAGCCATTGGGGCAGCGCCAACTACAATGAGCAGTTCTTC
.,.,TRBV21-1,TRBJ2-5,CASSKKTYCKTSGRRVWKHETQYF,TGTGCCAGCAGCAAAAAAACCTATTGTAAGACTAGCGGGAGAAGAGTGTGGAAGCACGAGACCCAGTACTTC
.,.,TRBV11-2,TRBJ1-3,CASSPTVTGNTIYF,TGTGCCAGCAGCCCGACAGTAACTGGAAACACCATATATTTT
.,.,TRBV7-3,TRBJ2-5,CASSPSSWETQYF,TGTGCCAGCAGCCCTAGTTCCTGGGAGACCCAGTACTTC
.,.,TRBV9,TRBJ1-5,CASSPFSFEQPQHF,TGTGCCAGCAGCCCCTTTAGTTTCGAGCAGCCCCAGCATTTT
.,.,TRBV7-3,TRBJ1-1,CASSQNAGNTEAFF,TGTGCCAGCAGCCAAAACGCCGGGAACACTGAAGCTTTCTTT
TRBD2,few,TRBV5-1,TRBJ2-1,CASLRTSGSIDEQFF,TGCGCCAGTCTTAGGACTAGCGGGAGTATCGATGAGCAGTTCTTC
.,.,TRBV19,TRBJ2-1,CASSIYREQGEQFF,TGTGCCAGTAGTATCTACCGGGAACAGGGAGAGCAGTTCTTC
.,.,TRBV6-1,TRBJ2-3,CASSEGGGKFDTQYF,TGTGCCAGCAGTGAAGGAGGGGGAAAGTTTGATACGCAGTATTTT
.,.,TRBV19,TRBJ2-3,CATRDLDTQYF,TGTGCCACCCGGGACTTAGATACGCAGTATTTT
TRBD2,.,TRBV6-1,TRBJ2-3,CASSAQREGPRTQYF,TGTGCCAGCAGTGCCCAGCGGGAGGGGCCCCGTACGCAGTATTTT
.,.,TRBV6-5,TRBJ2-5,CASSETLQETQYF,TGTGCCAGCAGTGAGACACTTCAAGAGACCCAGTACTTC
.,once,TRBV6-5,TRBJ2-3,CASSYEGGITDTQYF,TGTGCCAGCAGTTACGAAGGCGGGATCACAGATACGCAGTATTTT
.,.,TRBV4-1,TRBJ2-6,CASGHSNSGANGLTF,TGCGCCAGTGGACACTCAAACTCTGGGGCCAACGGCCTGACTTTC
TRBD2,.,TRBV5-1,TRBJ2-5,CASSLERGRAWETQYF,TGCGCCAGCAGCTTGGAACGCGGGAGGGCCTGGGAGACCCAGTACTTC
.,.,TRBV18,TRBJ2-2,CASSPGVAKNTGELFF,TGTGCCAGCTCACCAGGTGTAGCGAAGAACACCGGGGAGCTGTTTTTT
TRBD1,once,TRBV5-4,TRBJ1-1,CASSLGQGAFDTEAFF,TGTGCCAGCAGCTTGGGACAGGGGGCATTCGACACTGAAGCTTTCTTT
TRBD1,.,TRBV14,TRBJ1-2,CASSPGTGTYGYTF,TGTGCCAGCAGCCCGGGGACAGGGACCTATGGCTACACCTTC
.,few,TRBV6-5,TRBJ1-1,CASSQGTQNTEAFF,TGTGCCAGCAGCCAGGGGACCCAGAACACTGAAGCTTTCTTT
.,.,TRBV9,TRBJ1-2,CASSVEGGAGAYGYTF,TGTGCCAGCAGCGTAGAAGGGGGGGCAGGGGCGTATGGCTACACCTTC
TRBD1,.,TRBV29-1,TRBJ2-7,CSVELGDRGYEQYF,TGCAGCGTTGAGTTGGGGGACAGGGGCTACGAGCAGTACTTC
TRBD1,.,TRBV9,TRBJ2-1,CASSDNRKDRRAYNEQFF,TGTGCCAGCAGCGACAACCGAAAGGACAGGCGTGCATACAATGAGCAGTTCTTC
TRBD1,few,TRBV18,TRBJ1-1,CASSPGQAGTEAFF,TGTGCCAGCTCACCGGGACAGGCGGGCACTGAAGCTTTCTTT
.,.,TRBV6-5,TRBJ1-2,CASRDGTLSVYGYTF,TGTGCCAGCAGGGACGGGACTCTCTCGGTCTATGGCTACACCTTC
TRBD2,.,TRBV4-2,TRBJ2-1,CASSQDRRTSIHEQFF,TGTGCCAGCAGCCAAGATAGGCGGACTAGCATCCATGAGCAGTTCTTC
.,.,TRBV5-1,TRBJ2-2,CASSVPIGSTGELFF,TGCGCCAGCAGCGTGCCGATCGGTAGCACCGGGGAGCTGTTTTTT
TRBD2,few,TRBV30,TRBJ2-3,CAWKGGLAGPTDTQYF,TGTGCCTGGAAAGGCGGACTAGCGGGACCGACAGATACGCAGTATTTT
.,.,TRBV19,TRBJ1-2,CASTTANYGYTF,TGTGCCAGTACGACAGCCAACTATGGCTACACCTTC
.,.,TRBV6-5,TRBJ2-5,CASSYGAQETQYF,TGTGCCAGCAGTTATGGGGCCCAAGAGACCCAGTACTTC